The subject of this entry is one T cell receptor beta chain. This record belongs to a study of blood T cell repertoires in COVID-19. Study context: Nucleic acid was either cDNA or gDNA, and it came from T cells, B-cell-depleted T cells, or PBMCs.

This CDR3 spans 15 amino acids. The V and J ends lost 5 bases and 10 bases, in that order; junction bases with no gene match: 14. Per the germline V gene, CDR1 is GTSNPN and CDR2 is SVGIG (reference sequence). Sequencing was performed with immunoSEQ multiplex PCR; in TCRdb, only in-frame clones are kept and a portion is missing. The sample has approximately 160,000 clones; 86% are singletons. The clonotype originates from a man aged 50 to 59 with active or convalescent COVID-19. Sequencing was carried out using peripheral blood. The genes are TRBV30 and TRBJ1-6; 7 bases fit TRBD1. The CDR3 reads CAWASTGKSNSPLHF. The CDR3 DNA is TGTGCCTGGGCCTCGACAGGGAAGAGCAACTCACCCCTCCACTTT.